A selection of T cell receptor beta chains follows, all from one sample in a study of OX40 agonist ivuxolimab in advanced cancers. Clones were sequenced by immunoSEQ multiplex PCR, and TCRdb holds only the in-frame ones, with some missing. The profile shows more than 60,000 clones, roughly 76% of them singletons. The source material was CD4+ or CD8+ T cells sorted from blood, sampled in a trial of the OX40 agonist ivuxolimab. The source of these receptors is an adult with an advanced solid tumor such as melanoma, head and neck, liver or kidney cancer. The CDR3 runs from the conserved cysteine through the conserved F or W. Each record gives: J gene, D gene, V gene, clone size, CDR3 protein, CDR3 DNA. The D gene is left open where the match is weak. Not every row has a clone size; where given, it reads once, few, many or a size class.

j_gene: TRBJ2-7; d_gene: TRBD1; v_gene: TRBV13; abundance: NA; CDR3aa: CASSEVTGVRYEQYF; CDR3nt: TGTGCCAGCAGCGAAGTGACAGGGGTTCGATACGAGCAGTACTTC
j_gene: TRBJ2-7; d_gene: TRBD2; v_gene: TRBV4-1; abundance: NA; CDR3aa: CASSQGPRGTSGSNEQYF; CDR3nt: TGCGCCAGCAGCCAAGGACCGAGGGGAACTAGCGGGAGTAACGAGCAGTACTTC
j_gene: TRBJ2-1; d_gene: TRBD2; v_gene: TRBV14; abundance: NA; CDR3aa: CASSRTSGAVGEQFF; CDR3nt: TGTGCCAGCAGCCGGACTAGCGGGGCCGTAGGTGAGCAGTTCTTC
j_gene: TRBJ2-5; d_gene: NA; v_gene: TRBV6-1; abundance: NA; CDR3aa: CASSRRGVETQYF; CDR3nt: TGTGCCAGCAGCCGAAGGGGGGTGGAGACCCAGTACTTC
j_gene: TRBJ2-1; d_gene: TRBD2; v_gene: TRBV10-3; abundance: NA; CDR3aa: CAISVGGGAYNEQFF; CDR3nt: TGTGCCATCAGTGTGGGCGGGGGGGCCTACAATGAGCAGTTCTTC
j_gene: TRBJ1-2; d_gene: NA; v_gene: TRBV2; abundance: NA; CDR3aa: CASSGTTGANYGYTF; CDR3nt: TGTGCCAGCAGTGGAACTACGGGGGCTAACTATGGCTACACCTTC
j_gene: TRBJ2-7; d_gene: NA; v_gene: TRBV7-9; abundance: NA; CDR3aa: CASSLSQGILSSYEQYF; CDR3nt: TGTGCCAGCAGCTTAAGTCAGGGCATACTAAGCTCCTACGAGCAGTACTTC
j_gene: TRBJ2-2; d_gene: TRBD1; v_gene: TRBV7-3; abundance: few; CDR3aa: CASSLRPGQGPGELFF; CDR3nt: TGTGCCAGCAGCTTAAGGCCGGGACAGGGTCCCGGGGAGCTGTTTTTT
j_gene: TRBJ2-2; d_gene: TRBD2; v_gene: TRBV13; abundance: NA; CDR3aa: CASSLIDRFAGGPVNTGELFF; CDR3nt: TGTGCCAGCAGCTTAATTGACCGGTTTGCGGGGGGGCCAGTAAACACCGGGGAGCTGTTTTTT
j_gene: TRBJ1-2; d_gene: TRBD1; v_gene: TRBV6-4; abundance: NA; CDR3aa: CASSDSGQGSYGYTF; CDR3nt: TGTGCCAGCAGTGACTCGGGACAGGGCAGCTATGGCTACACCTTC
j_gene: TRBJ2-7; d_gene: NA; v_gene: TRBV5-1; abundance: NA; CDR3aa: CASSLDRYEQYF; CDR3nt: TGCGCCAGCAGCTTGGATCGCTACGAGCAGTACTTC
j_gene: TRBJ1-3; d_gene: NA; v_gene: TRBV9; abundance: NA; CDR3aa: CASSAGTLRGGNTIYF; CDR3nt: TGTGCCAGCAGCGCAGGGACTCTCAGAGGTGGAAACACCATATATTTT
j_gene: TRBJ2-2; d_gene: TRBD1; v_gene: TRBV6-5; abundance: NA; CDR3aa: CASSVGQAGELFF; CDR3nt: TGTGCCAGCAGCGTAGGACAGGCCGGGGAGCTGTTTTTT
j_gene: TRBJ2-1; d_gene: NA; v_gene: TRBV9; abundance: NA; CDR3aa: CASSVVDNGNAQFF; CDR3nt: TGTGCCAGCAGCGTAGTGGACAACGGGAATGCGCAGTTCTTC
j_gene: TRBJ1-1; d_gene: NA; v_gene: TRBV5-1; abundance: NA; CDR3aa: CASSPSGSVRWDTEAFF; CDR3nt: TGCGCCAGCAGCCCGTCGGGCAGCGTAAGGTGGGACACTGAAGCTTTCTTT
j_gene: TRBJ2-7; d_gene: NA; v_gene: TRBV6-5; abundance: NA; CDR3aa: CASSQPGAPYEQYF; CDR3nt: TGTGCCAGCAGCCAACCGGGGGCGCCCTACGAGCAGTACTTC
j_gene: TRBJ1-5; d_gene: NA; v_gene: TRBV6-1; abundance: few; CDR3aa: CASSEDGGWQPQHF; CDR3nt: TGTGCCAGCAGTGAAGATGGCGGTTGGCAGCCCCAGCATTTT
j_gene: TRBJ1-5; d_gene: NA; v_gene: TRBV19; abundance: NA; CDR3aa: CASRRDPGSNQPQHF; CDR3nt: TGTGCCAGTAGGCGGGACCCTGGGAGCAATCAGCCCCAGCATTTT
j_gene: TRBJ1-4; d_gene: NA; v_gene: TRBV30; abundance: NA; CDR3aa: CAWSDPDSTNEKLFF; CDR3nt: TGTGCCTGGAGTGACCCCGATTCAACTAATGAAAAACTGTTTTTT
j_gene: TRBJ2-2; d_gene: TRBD2; v_gene: TRBV5-1; abundance: NA; CDR3aa: CASSLLLSSGGSNTGELFF; CDR3nt: TGCGCCAGCAGCTTGTTGCTGTCTAGCGGGGGGTCGAACACCGGGGAGCTGTTTTTT
j_gene: TRBJ2-2; d_gene: NA; v_gene: TRBV4-1; abundance: NA; CDR3aa: CASSQDQAVAGELFF; CDR3nt: TGCGCCAGCAGCCAAGATCAAGCGGTGGCCGGGGAGCTGTTTTTT
j_gene: TRBJ1-5; d_gene: NA; v_gene: TRBV19; abundance: few; CDR3aa: CASSLPNQPQHF; CDR3nt: TGTGCCAGTAGTCTTCCCAATCAGCCCCAGCATTTT
j_gene: TRBJ2-3; d_gene: NA; v_gene: TRBV10-3; abundance: NA; CDR3aa: CAISTGDTQYF; CDR3nt: TGTGCCATCAGTACAGGAGATACGCAGTATTTT
j_gene: TRBJ1-5; d_gene: NA; v_gene: TRBV7-8; abundance: NA; CDR3aa: CASSGGDSNQPQHF; CDR3nt: TGTGCCAGCAGCGGGGGAGATAGCAATCAGCCCCAGCATTTT
j_gene: TRBJ2-1; d_gene: TRBD2; v_gene: TRBV19; abundance: NA; CDR3aa: CASREQREGNEQFF; CDR3nt: TGTGCCAGTAGGGAACAGCGGGAGGGCAATGAGCAGTTCTTC
j_gene: TRBJ1-5; d_gene: NA; v_gene: TRBV19; abundance: NA; CDR3aa: CASSTTTEGRNQPQHF; CDR3nt: TGTGCCAGTAGTACAACAACAGAGGGTCGGAATCAGCCCCAGCATTTT
j_gene: TRBJ1-2; d_gene: TRBD1; v_gene: TRBV7-6; abundance: NA; CDR3aa: CASSLTGTGYTF; CDR3nt: TGTGCCAGCAGCTTGACAGGGACGGGCTACACCTTC
j_gene: TRBJ2-7; d_gene: NA; v_gene: TRBV9; abundance: many; CDR3aa: CASSVGMVGGRSYEQYF; CDR3nt: TGTGCCAGCAGCGTAGGCATGGTGGGGGGCCGGTCCTACGAGCAGTACTTC
j_gene: TRBJ2-2; d_gene: NA; v_gene: TRBV6-6; abundance: NA; CDR3aa: CASSITDTGELFF; CDR3nt: TGTGCCAGCAGTATAACGGACACCGGGGAGCTGTTTTTT
j_gene: TRBJ1-2; d_gene: NA; v_gene: TRBV13; abundance: NA; CDR3aa: CASSLKPSYNYGYTF; CDR3nt: TGTGCCAGCAGCTTAAAGCCCTCCTATAACTATGGCTACACCTTC
j_gene: TRBJ2-7; d_gene: NA; v_gene: TRBV28; abundance: NA; CDR3aa: CASSFVPYDTAYEQYF; CDR3nt: TGTGCCAGCAGTTTCGTGCCCTATGACACCGCCTACGAGCAGTACTTC
j_gene: TRBJ1-2; d_gene: TRBD1; v_gene: TRBV4-2; abundance: NA; CDR3aa: CASSIGQGIVLVMGYTF; CDR3nt: TGTGCCAGCAGCATCGGACAGGGGATAGTTCTAGTTATGGGCTACACCTTC
j_gene: TRBJ1-4; d_gene: NA; v_gene: TRBV15; abundance: NA; CDR3aa: CATSRGPSGGEKLFF; CDR3nt: TGTGCCACCAGCAGGGGACCCTCGGGGGGTGAAAAACTGTTTTTT
j_gene: TRBJ2-5; d_gene: TRBD1; v_gene: TRBV25-1; abundance: NA; CDR3aa: CASSPRGRGRAETQYF; CDR3nt: TGTGCCAGCAGCCCCCGGGGCAGGGGGCGCGCAGAGACCCAGTACTTC
j_gene: TRBJ2-1; d_gene: NA; v_gene: TRBV5-6; abundance: NA; CDR3aa: CASTILGGRISNEQFF; CDR3nt: TGTGCCAGCACCATCCTGGGGGGCCGTATCTCTAATGAGCAGTTCTTC
j_gene: TRBJ1-2; d_gene: NA; v_gene: TRBV18; abundance: few; CDR3aa: CASSPDAQLQNGYTF; CDR3nt: TGTGCCAGCTCACCAGACGCGCAGCTACAAAATGGCTACACCTTC
j_gene: TRBJ2-3; d_gene: TRBD2; v_gene: TRBV30; abundance: NA; CDR3aa: CAWSVSSGGTTSTDTQYF; CDR3nt: TGTGCCTGGAGTGTCAGTAGCGGGGGAACAACTAGCACAGATACGCAGTATTTT
j_gene: TRBJ2-2; d_gene: NA; v_gene: TRBV18; abundance: NA; CDR3aa: CASSRAGELFF; CDR3nt: TGTGCCAGCTCACGAGCCGGGGAGCTGTTTTTT
j_gene: TRBJ1-2; d_gene: NA; v_gene: TRBV5-1; abundance: NA; CDR3aa: CASSLEGPSYYGYTF; CDR3nt: TGCGCCAGCAGCCTGGAAGGACCTTCATACTATGGCTACACCTTC
j_gene: TRBJ1-5; d_gene: NA; v_gene: TRBV6-6; abundance: NA; CDR3aa: CASSHDGEPQHF; CDR3nt: TGTGCCAGCAGTCATGACGGGGAGCCCCAGCATTTT
j_gene: TRBJ1-1; d_gene: NA; v_gene: TRBV7-9; abundance: NA; CDR3aa: CASTTEYSETEAFF; CDR3nt: TGTGCCAGCACTACCGAGTATTCGGAGACTGAAGCTTTCTTT
j_gene: TRBJ1-1; d_gene: NA; v_gene: TRBV29-1; abundance: NA; CDR3aa: CSVERAGSGTEAFF; CDR3nt: TGCAGCGTGGAAAGGGCCGGCAGTGGGACTGAAGCTTTCTTT
j_gene: TRBJ2-2; d_gene: TRBD2; v_gene: TRBV7-3; abundance: NA; CDR3aa: CASSRGLEYTGELFF; CDR3nt: TGTGCCAGCAGCCGCGGACTAGAATACACCGGGGAGCTGTTTTTT
j_gene: TRBJ1-6; d_gene: NA; v_gene: TRBV7-9; abundance: few; CDR3aa: CASSSKQGHNSPLHF; CDR3nt: TGTGCCAGCAGCTCGAAACAGGGCCATAATTCACCCCTCCACTTT
j_gene: TRBJ1-1; d_gene: NA; v_gene: TRBV5-1; abundance: NA; CDR3aa: CASSLDGQMNTEAFF; CDR3nt: TGCGCCAGCAGCTTGGATGGACAGATGAACACTGAAGCTTTCTTT
j_gene: TRBJ2-2; d_gene: NA; v_gene: TRBV18; abundance: NA; CDR3aa: CASPRGRTGELFF; CDR3nt: TGTGCCAGCCCACGGGGACGAACCGGGGAGCTGTTTTTT
j_gene: TRBJ2-3; d_gene: NA; v_gene: TRBV4-2; abundance: NA; CDR3aa: CASSQTGDHTDTQYF; CDR3nt: TGTGCCAGCAGCCAAACCGGGGACCACACAGATACGCAGTATTTT
j_gene: TRBJ2-1; d_gene: TRBD2; v_gene: TRBV28; abundance: NA; CDR3aa: CASSSAGGFGVEQFF; CDR3nt: TGTGCCAGCAGTTCAGCGGGAGGGTTCGGGGTGGAGCAGTTCTTC
j_gene: TRBJ1-1; d_gene: NA; v_gene: TRBV18; abundance: once; CDR3aa: CASSPQDALTTEAFF; CDR3nt: TGTGCCAGCTCCCCACAGGACGCACTAACAACTGAAGCTTTCTTT
j_gene: TRBJ2-2; d_gene: NA; v_gene: TRBV18; abundance: NA; CDR3aa: CASSPTDFTGELFF; CDR3nt: TGTGCCAGCTCACCGACAGATTTCACCGGGGAGCTGTTTTTT
j_gene: TRBJ1-2; d_gene: NA; v_gene: TRBV10-3; abundance: NA; CDR3aa: CAISNIRLTNYGYTF; CDR3nt: TGTGCCATCAGTAATATAAGACTCACTAACTATGGCTACACCTTC
j_gene: TRBJ2-1; d_gene: NA; v_gene: TRBV5-1; abundance: NA; CDR3aa: CASSFGLYNEQFF; CDR3nt: TGCGCCAGCAGCTTTGGATTATACAATGAGCAGTTCTTC
j_gene: TRBJ2-7; d_gene: NA; v_gene: TRBV11-2; abundance: NA; CDR3aa: CASSLVGHLYF; CDR3nt: TGTGCCAGCAGCTTAGTTGGACACCTTTACTTC
j_gene: TRBJ1-1; d_gene: NA; v_gene: TRBV19; abundance: NA; CDR3aa: CASGLAGHTEAFF; CDR3nt: TGTGCCAGTGGGCTGGCAGGCCACACTGAAGCTTTCTTT
j_gene: TRBJ2-3; d_gene: NA; v_gene: TRBV5-1; abundance: NA; CDR3aa: CASSQGTVSTDTQYF; CDR3nt: TGCGCCAGCAGCCAAGGGACTGTTAGCACAGATACGCAGTATTTT
j_gene: TRBJ1-3; d_gene: TRBD1; v_gene: TRBV5-1; abundance: NA; CDR3aa: CASSIGTGGNTIYF; CDR3nt: TGCGCCAGCAGCATCGGGACAGGGGGAAACACCATATATTTT
j_gene: TRBJ1-1; d_gene: NA; v_gene: TRBV5-1; abundance: NA; CDR3aa: CASSVNEDTEAFF; CDR3nt: TGCGCCAGCAGCGTGAACGAGGACACTGAAGCTTTCTTT